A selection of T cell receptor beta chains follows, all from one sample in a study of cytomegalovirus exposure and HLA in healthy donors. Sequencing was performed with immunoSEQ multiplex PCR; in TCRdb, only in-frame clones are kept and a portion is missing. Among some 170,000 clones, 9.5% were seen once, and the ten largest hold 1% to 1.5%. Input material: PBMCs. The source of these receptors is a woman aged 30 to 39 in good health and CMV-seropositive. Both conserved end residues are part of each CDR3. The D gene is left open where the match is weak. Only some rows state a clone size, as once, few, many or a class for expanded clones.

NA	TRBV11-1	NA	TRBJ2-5	TGTGCCAGCAGCTTCCGCCAGTACCAAGAGACCCAGTACTTC	CASSFRQYQETQYF
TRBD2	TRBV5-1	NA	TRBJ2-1	TGCGCAAGCAGCTTGGGAGGGAATGAGCAGTTCTTC	CASSLGGNEQFF
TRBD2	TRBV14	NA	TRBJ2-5	TGTGCCAGCAGCCACTTCCCTAAGCGGGAAGGGGAGACCCAGTACTTC	CASSHFPKREGETQYF
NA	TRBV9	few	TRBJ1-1	TGTGCCAGCAGCGTAGGAGCGGGCACAAACACTGAAGCTTTCTTT	CASSVGAGTNTEAFF
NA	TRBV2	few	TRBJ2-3	TGTGCCAGCAGCGGGTATCGGGACGTCGGGGGAAATAGCAATCAGCCCCAGTATTTT	CASSGYRDVGGNSNQPQYF
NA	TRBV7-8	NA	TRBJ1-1	TGTGCCAGCAGCCCGTGGACTGGGGCTTTCTTT	CASSPWTGAFF
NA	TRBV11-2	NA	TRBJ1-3	TGTGCCAGCAGCTCCGGCCAAGACAGGTCTCCCTCTGGAAACACCATATATTTT	CASSSGQDRSPSGNTIYF
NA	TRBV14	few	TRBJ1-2	TGTGCCAGCAGCCAAGATCGAAACGGCTATGGCTACACCTTC	CASSQDRNGYGYTF
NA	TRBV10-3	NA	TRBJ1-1	TGTGCCATCAGTGAAAGGAGGAGGGTGAACACTGAAGCTTTCTTT	CAISERRRVNTEAFF
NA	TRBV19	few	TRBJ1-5	TGTGCCAGCCGGGATAGCAATCAGCCCCAGCATTTT	CASRDSNQPQHF
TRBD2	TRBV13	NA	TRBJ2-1	TGTGCCAGCAGCCGCCCCATAGCGGGGGGTGAGAATGAGCAGTTCTTC	CASSRPIAGGENEQFF
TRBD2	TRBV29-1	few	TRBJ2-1	TGCAGCGTCACCACTAGCGGGAGCTCCTACAATGAGCAGTTCTTC	CSVTTSGSSYNEQFF
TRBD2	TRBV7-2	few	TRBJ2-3	TGTGCCAGCAGCTATGAAGCGGGAGGGACGCAGTATTTT	CASSYEAGGTQYF
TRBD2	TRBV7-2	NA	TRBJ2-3	TGTGCCAGCAGCTTAGAGGGACTAGCGGGAGCAGGAGATACGCAGTATTTT	CASSLEGLAGAGDTQYF
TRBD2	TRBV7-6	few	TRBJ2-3	TGTGCCAGCAGCCCGGGATGGGGGGGAGAGACAGATACGCAGTATTTT	CASSPGWGGETDTQYF
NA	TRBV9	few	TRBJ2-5	TGTGCCAGCAGCGTAGGTTCTCGAGGGACCCAGTACTTC	CASSVGSRGTQYF
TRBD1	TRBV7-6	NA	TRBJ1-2	TGTGCCAGCAGCTTAGGGGGACAGGGGCACCTGAACTATGGCTACACCTTC	CASSLGGQGHLNYGYTF
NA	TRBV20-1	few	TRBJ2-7	TGCAGTGCTACCCCAGGCGCCGAGCAGTACTTC	CSATPGAEQYF
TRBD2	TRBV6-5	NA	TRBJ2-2	TGTGCCAGCAGTTTGGGACTAGCGGGCACCGGGGAGCTGTTTTTT	CASSLGLAGTGELFF
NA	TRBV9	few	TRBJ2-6	TGTGCCAGCAGCGTTGGGCCCTCCAGCTCTGGGGCCAACGTCCTGACTTTC	CASSVGPSSSGANVLTF
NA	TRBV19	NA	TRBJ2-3	TGTGCCAGTAGTATAGTATTAGGCAGGGTTTCAGATACGCAGTATTTT	CASSIVLGRVSDTQYF
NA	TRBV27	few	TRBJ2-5	TGTGCCAGCTCCAGACAGTACCAAGAGACCCAGTACTTC	CASSRQYQETQYF
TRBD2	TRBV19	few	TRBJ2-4	TGTGCCTCTAGCGGGGAAGGCAAAAACATTCAGTACTTC	CASSGEGKNIQYF
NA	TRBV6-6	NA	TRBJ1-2	TGTGCCAGCAGTTACGACAGGAACTATGGCTACACCTTC	CASSYDRNYGYTF
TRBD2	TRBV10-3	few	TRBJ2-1	TGTGCCATCAGTGAGGCCGGGGCTAGCGGTTCCTACAATGAGCAGTTCTTC	CAISEAGASGSYNEQFF
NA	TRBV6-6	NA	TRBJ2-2	TGTGCCAGCAGCTCACAGGGAATCGGGGAGCTGCTTTTT	CASSSQGIGELLF
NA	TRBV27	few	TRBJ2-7	TGTGCCAGCAGTGACAGGTACGAGCAGTACTTC	CASSDRYEQYF
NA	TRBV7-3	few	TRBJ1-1	TGTGCCAGCAGCTTTGAGAGGGGGACTGAAGCTTTCTTT	CASSFERGTEAFF
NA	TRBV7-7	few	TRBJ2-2	TGTGCCAGCAGCCCCGGTAACACCGGGGAGCTGTTTTTT	CASSPGNTGELFF